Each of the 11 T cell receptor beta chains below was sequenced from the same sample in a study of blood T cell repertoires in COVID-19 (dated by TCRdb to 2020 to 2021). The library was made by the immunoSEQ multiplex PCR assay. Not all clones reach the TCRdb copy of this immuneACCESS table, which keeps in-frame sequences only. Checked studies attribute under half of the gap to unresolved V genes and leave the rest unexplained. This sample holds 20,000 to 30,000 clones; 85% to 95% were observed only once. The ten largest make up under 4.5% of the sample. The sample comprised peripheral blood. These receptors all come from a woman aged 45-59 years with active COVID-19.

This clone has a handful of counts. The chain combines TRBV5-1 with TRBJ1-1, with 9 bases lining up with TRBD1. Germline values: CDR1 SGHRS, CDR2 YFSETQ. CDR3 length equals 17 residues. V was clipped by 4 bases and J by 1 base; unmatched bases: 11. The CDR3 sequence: CASSKITTGGGNTEAFF. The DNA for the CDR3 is TGCGCCAGCAGCAAAATAACAACAGGGGGCGGGAACACTGAAGCTTTCTTT.

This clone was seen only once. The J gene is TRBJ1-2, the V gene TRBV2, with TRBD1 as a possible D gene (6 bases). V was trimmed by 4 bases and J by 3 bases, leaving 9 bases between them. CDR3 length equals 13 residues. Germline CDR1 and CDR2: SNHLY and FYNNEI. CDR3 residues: CASSADSYYGYTF. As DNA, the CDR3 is TGTGCCAGCAGTGCGGACAGCTACTATGGCTACACCTTC.

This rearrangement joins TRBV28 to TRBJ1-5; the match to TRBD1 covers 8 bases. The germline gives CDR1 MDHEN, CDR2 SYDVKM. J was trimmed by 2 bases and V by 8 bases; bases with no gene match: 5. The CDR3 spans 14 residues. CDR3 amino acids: CASQGARGNQPQHF. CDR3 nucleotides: TGTGCCAGCCAGGGGGCGCGGGGCAATCAGCCCCAGCATTTT. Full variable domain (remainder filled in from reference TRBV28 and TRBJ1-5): DVKVTQSSRYLVKRTGEKVFLECVQDMDHENMFWYRQDPGLGLRLIYFSYDVKMKEKGDIPEGYSVSREKKERFSLILESASTNQTSMYLCASQGARGNQPQHFGDGTRLSIL.

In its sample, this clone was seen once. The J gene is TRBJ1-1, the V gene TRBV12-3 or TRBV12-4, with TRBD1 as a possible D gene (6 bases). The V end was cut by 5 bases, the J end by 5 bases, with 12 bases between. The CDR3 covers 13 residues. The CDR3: CASSQNRVTEAFF. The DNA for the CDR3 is TGTGCCAGCAGTCAAAACAGGGTGACTGAAGCTTTCTTT.

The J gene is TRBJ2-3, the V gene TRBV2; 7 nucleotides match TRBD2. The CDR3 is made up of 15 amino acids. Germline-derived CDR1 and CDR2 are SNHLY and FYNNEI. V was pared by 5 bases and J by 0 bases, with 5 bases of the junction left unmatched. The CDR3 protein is CASSPGTTSTDTQYF. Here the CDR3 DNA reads TGTGCCAGCAGTCCTGGGACTACCAGCACAGATACGCAGTATTTT.

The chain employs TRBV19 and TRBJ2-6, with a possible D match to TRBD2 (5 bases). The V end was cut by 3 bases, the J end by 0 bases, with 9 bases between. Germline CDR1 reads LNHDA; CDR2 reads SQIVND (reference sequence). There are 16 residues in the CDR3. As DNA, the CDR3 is TGTGCCAGTAGTATTGCGGGCAACTCTGGGGCCAACGTCCTGACTTTC. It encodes CASSIAGNSGANVLTF.

CDR3 sequence: CASSLGGQGGRETQYF. The CDR3 region has the DNA TGTGCCAGCAGCTTAGGGGGGCAGGGGGGCCGAGAGACCCAGTACTTC. V is TRBV11-3 and J is TRBJ2-5; tentatively, D is TRBD1 (7 bases). This CDR3 has 16 residues. Germline V CDR1 and CDR2: SGHNT, YENEEA. Trimming took off 1 base at V and 4 bases at J, with 16 bases between the two ends.

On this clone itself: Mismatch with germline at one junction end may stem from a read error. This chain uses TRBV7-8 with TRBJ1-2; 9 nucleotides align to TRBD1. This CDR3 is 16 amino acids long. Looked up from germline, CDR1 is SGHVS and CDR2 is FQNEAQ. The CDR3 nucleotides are TGTGCCAGCACCTTAACCGGGACAGGGATGAACTATGGCTACACCTTC. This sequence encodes CASTLTGTGMNYGYTF.

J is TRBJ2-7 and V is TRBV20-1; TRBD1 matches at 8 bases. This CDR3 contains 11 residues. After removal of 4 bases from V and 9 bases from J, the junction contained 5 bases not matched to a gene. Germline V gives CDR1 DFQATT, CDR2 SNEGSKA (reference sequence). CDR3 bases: TGCAGTGCTACAGGGGGCGCAGTGCAGTACTTC. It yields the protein CSATGGAVQYF.

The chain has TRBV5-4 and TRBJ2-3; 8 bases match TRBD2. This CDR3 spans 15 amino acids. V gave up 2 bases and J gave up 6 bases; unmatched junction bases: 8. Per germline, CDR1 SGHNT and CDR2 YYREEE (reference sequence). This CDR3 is CASSFGGTSGDTQYF. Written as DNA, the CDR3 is TGTGCCAGCAGCTTTGGGGGGACTAGTGGTGATACGCAGTATTTT.

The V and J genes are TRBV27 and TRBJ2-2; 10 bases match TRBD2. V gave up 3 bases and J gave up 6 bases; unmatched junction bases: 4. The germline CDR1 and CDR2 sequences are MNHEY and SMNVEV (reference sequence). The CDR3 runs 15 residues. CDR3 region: CASSLPSGSPGELFF. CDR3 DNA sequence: TGTGCCAGCAGTTTGCCTAGCGGGAGCCCCGGGGAGCTGTTTTTT.